Listed here are 8 T cell receptor beta chains from one sample, sequenced in a study of T cell responses to AZD1222 COVID-19 vaccine. Libraries were prepared by immunoSEQ multiplex PCR; TCRdb keeps only in-frame clonotypes and omits some of them. The data show about 180,000 clones, with over 80% seen just once and around 0.96% held by the top ten. The source was peripheral blood, collected 28 days after the second dose of the MenACWY control vaccine. The receptors stem from an adult who received the MenACWY meningococcal vaccine as a control.

This clone was observed a handful of times. This chain links TRBV3-1 (or the pseudogene TRBV3-2) with TRBJ2-3; D ambiguous. Germline CDR1 is LGHDT and CDR2 is YNNKEL (reference sequence). V lost 1 base, J lost 4 bases, and 21 bases lay in between. This CDR3 is 18 amino acids long. CDR3 in DNA: TGTGCCAGCAGCCAAGGAAGGCAAGGTGGACGGCGCGCAGATACGCAGTATTTT. Amino acids: CASSQGRQGGRRADTQYF.

This chain connects TRBV12-3 or TRBV12-4 to TRBJ1-2, with D unclear. The CDR3 totals 13 residues. Deletions cut 5 bases from V and 6 bases from J, with 13 bases between. CDR3 region: CASSPRVANGYTF. As DNA, the CDR3 is TGTGCCAGCAGTCCAAGGGTCGCAAATGGCTACACCTTC.

The chain links TRBV4-1 to TRBJ1-4, with a tentative D call TRBD1 (5 bases). With 4 bases removed from V and 4 bases from J, the gap between germline ends came to 16 bases. Germline CDR1 and CDR2: MGHRA and YSYEKL. This CDR3 contains 16 residues. As DNA, the CDR3 is TGCGCCAGCAGCCCGCTGCAGGGCTTAGGTAATGAAAAACTGTTTTTT. This gives the protein CASSPLQGLGNEKLFF.

The CDR3 DNA sequence: TGTGCCAGCAGTGAAAGTGTTCTGGGGGCCGGAGATACGCAGTATTTT. It encodes CASSESVLGAGDTQYF. The chain couples TRBV2 to TRBJ2-3, with D perhaps matching TRBD1 (6 bases). Germline V CDR1 and CDR2: SNHLY, FYNNEI. The V end lost 2 bases, the J end lost 5 bases, and 17 bases lay between the germline ends. The length of the CDR3 is 16 residues.

The chain has TRBV4-3 and TRBJ1-6; D unclear. CDR1 is LGHNA, CDR2 YSLEER, per germline. The CDR3 contains 17 residues. V was trimmed by 0 bases and J by 10 bases, leaving 19 bases between them. Here the CDR3 reads CASSQDFGSGVDSPLHF. The CDR3 DNA reads as TGCGCCAGCAGCCAAGATTTCGGGAGCGGCGTCGACTCACCCCTCCACTTT.

CDR3 residues: CASSQDLGGREQYF. In DNA form, the CDR3 reads TGTGCCAGCAGCCAAGATCTAGGGGGCCGGGAGCAGTACTTC. V and J are TRBV4-2 and TRBJ2-7; 7 bases are shared with TRBD1. Germline CDR1 is LGHNA and CDR2 is YNFKEQ. This CDR3 is 14 amino acids long. Trimming cost V 0 bases and J 7 bases; bases outside gene matches: 6.

The V call is TRBV9, the J call TRBJ1-2; D remains unclear. Looked up from germline, CDR1 is SGDLS and CDR2 is YYNGEE. CDR3 length: 15 amino acids. V dropped 0 bases and J dropped 3 bases, with 12 bases sitting between them. The CDR3 sequence is CASSVASQDYYGYTF. For the CDR3, the DNA is TGTGCCAGCAGCGTAGCGTCGCAGGATTACTATGGCTACACCTTC.

The J gene is TRBJ1-2, the V gene TRBV30; unclear D gene. Between the trimmed V and J ends, which lost 3 bases and 7 bases, there was a span of 15 bases. CDR1 and CDR2 from the germline V gene are GTSNPN and SVGIG (reference sequence). This CDR3 spans 13 amino acids. CDR3 amino acids: CAWSATLKGGYTF. Here the CDR3 DNA reads TGTGCCTGGAGCGCCACCCTCAAGGGTGGCTACACCTTC.